This entry features one T cell receptor beta chain sequence. V lost 0 bases to trimming and J lost 2 bases, with 7 bases between them. CDR3 length: 13 amino acids. From germline, CDR1 is GTSNPN and CDR2 SVGIG (reference sequence). In the study's own analysis: Counts of nucleated cells, estimated from reference gene primer amplification, were obtained. Clones were read by immunoSEQ multiplex PCR, and TCRdb kept only the in-frame ones, dropping some. V, J and clone size derive from that table, while D and trimming were established from the DNA sequence. Counted here are a few hundred thousand clones, 88% occurring once; the ten biggest clones make up 2.5% to 3.5%. Symptom resolution, clearance, or two negative PCRs marked donors in Cohort 3 as recovered. This sample stems from a study of blood T cell repertoires in COVID-19. Study details: From the United States, Italy and Spain came samples of acute and convalescent COVID-19. From T cells, B-cell-depleted T cells, or PBMCs came the material, which was cDNA or gDNA.

This chain links TRBV30 with TRBJ1-1; D not certain. The specimen was PBMCs or T cells enriched from blood (not recorded which). The sequence was obtained from a woman in her forties or fifties who had recovered from COVID-19. The CDR3 loop reads CAWSVGKNTEAFF. In nucleotides, the CDR3 is TGTGCCTGGAGTGTCGGGAAAAACACTGAAGCTTTCTTT.